This T cell receptor beta chain emerged from a study of regulatory T cells in long-lasting Graves disease. Study-level findings and limits: Whereas new patients shared about a thousand public clonotypes, persistent patients shared more, at 2,741.

Arm-PCR of CDR3 regions and iRepertoire HTBI primers were used to build TCR beta libraries. A single record per CDR3 protein comes from TCRdb applying MiXCR to the multiplex PCR reads. Here the sample spans 300,000 to 400,000 distinct CDR3 sequences, approximately 15% being singletons. On this clonotype itself: Its target is not known. This may be a read error: a much more frequent sequence differs by one nucleotide.

Time point specified: newly diagnosed GD, antithyroid drugs for less than 3 months. The TCR library was prepared using RNA isolated from PBMCs. Graves' disease diagnoses used American Thyroid Association guidelines. These data were also filed under a second study, of T cells in Graves' hyperthyroidism and ophthalmopathy. This second report adds: HTBI primers were employed in a first-round RT-PCR of the TCR CDR3. In simple terms, a model built on 13 V-J features told ophthalmopathy apart from stable hyperthyroidism.

This clonotype was obtained from a man aged 35 to 55 with Graves disease. Material: peripheral blood mononuclear cells (PBMCs), obtained at new diagnosis, from a patient treated with antithyroid drugs.

Here the CDR3 reads CASSLVGGRVDVQFF. The CDR3 nucleotides are TGTGCCAGCAGCTTAGTGGGGGGGCGCGTCGATGTGCAGTTCTTC. V usage is TRBV7-8 and J usage is TRBJ2-1; D is possibly TRBD2 (7 bases). V lost 1 base, J lost 12 bases, and 19 bases lay in between. Germline V gene lookup returns CDR1 SGHVS and CDR2 FQNEAQ. The CDR3 runs 15 residues.